This T cell receptor (beta chain) was documented in a study of CD8 T cells in ankylosing spondylitis. Regarding the study as a whole: Some motif variants had been reported before (in reactive arthritis synovial fluid and blood). A motif of fewer than ten highly homologous TCR beta variants was seen as apparently characteristic of ankylosing spondylitis blood.

Library preparation for TCR beta used quantitative 5'-RACE with molecular barcodes. TCRdb ran MiXCR on the 5' RACE reads and lists one entry per CDR3 protein. The data hold approximately 220,000 distinct CDR3 sequences, with 20% to 30% observed a single time. CDR3 length equals 15 residues. V shed 0 bases and J shed 2 bases, with 9 bases lying between them. Germline V gives CDR1 SGHKS, CDR2 YYEKEE (reference sequence). A remark on this clonotype: Its antigen is as yet unknown.

This chain connects TRBV5-5 to TRBJ1-3; no definite D call. Sequenced input: blood, either unsorted or a sorted T cell fraction (not recorded which). The sequence was obtained from a male donor with ankylosing spondylitis or in good health (not recorded which). The DNA of the CDR3 is TGTGCCAGCAGCTTGGGGCTCGCCCCTGGAAACACCATATATTTT. The encoded protein is CASSLGLAPGNTIYF.